This T cell receptor beta chain was recovered during a study of Graves' ophthalmopathy and Graves' hyperthyroidism. Investigators amplified TCR beta CDR3 regions from RNA transcripts. HTBI primers primed a first-round RT-PCR, and a second-round multiplex PCR followed. TCRdb called the multiplex PCR reads again in MiXCR, with one record for every CDR3 protein. The table lists 350,000 to 450,000 distinct CDR3 sequences, about 17% of them singletons. This clonotype has only a few counts. Its target is unknown. General study findings and limits: In separating ophthalmopathy from stable hyperthyroidism, a 13-signature model achieved roughly 89% sensitivity and around 80% specificity.

PBMCs had their origin in fresh peripheral blood (10 ml). The sample consisted of peripheral blood. The TCR was taken from a woman aged 18 to 35 with Graves' ophthalmopathy.

CDR3 bases: TGTGCCAGCTCACCCACCGGGGCACGAGATCAGCCCCAGCATTTT. Protein sequence: CASSPTGARDQPQHF. The rearrangement links TRBV18 to TRBJ1-5, with a possible D match to TRBD1 (5 bases). Trimming stripped 3 bases from V and 5 bases from J, with 14 bases between. Germline CDR1 is KGHSH and CDR2 is LQKENI. CDR3 length equals 15 residues.